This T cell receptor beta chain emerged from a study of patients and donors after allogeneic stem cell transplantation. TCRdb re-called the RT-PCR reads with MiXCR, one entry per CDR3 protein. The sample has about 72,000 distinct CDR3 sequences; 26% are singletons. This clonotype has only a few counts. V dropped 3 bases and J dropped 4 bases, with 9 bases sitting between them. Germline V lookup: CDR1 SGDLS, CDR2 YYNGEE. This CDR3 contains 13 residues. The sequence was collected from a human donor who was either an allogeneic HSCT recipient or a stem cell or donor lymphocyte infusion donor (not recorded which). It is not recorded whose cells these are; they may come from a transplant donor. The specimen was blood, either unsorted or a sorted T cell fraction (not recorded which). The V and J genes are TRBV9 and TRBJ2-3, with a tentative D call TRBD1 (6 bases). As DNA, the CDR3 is TGTGCCAGCAGCGAACAGGGTGCAGATACGCAGTATTTT. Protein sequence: CASSEQGADTQYF.